This TCR beta chain was sequenced during a study of regulatory T cells in long-lasting Graves disease. The time point here: newly diagnosed GD, antithyroid drugs for less than 3 months. The TCR library was prepared using RNA isolated from PBMCs. The CDR3 sequence is 12 residues long. Germline V gives CDR1 DFQATT, CDR2 SNEGSKA (reference sequence). V dropped 4 bases and J dropped 0 bases, with 6 bases sitting between them. Library construction for TCR beta used iRepertoire HTBI primers and Arm-PCR of CDR3 regions. TCRdb reanalysed the multiplex PCR reads using MiXCR and keeps one entry per CDR3 protein. Of about 430,000 distinct CDR3 sequences in the sample, approximately 15% were seen once. This sample was shared with a second study, whose subject was T cells in Graves' hyperthyroidism and ophthalmopathy. That report notes: Using the HTBI primer set, a first-round RT-PCR was run on the TCR CDR3.

This sequence joins TRBV20-1 and TRBJ2-5; no firm D call. The TCR sequence derives from a woman between 40 and 50 years old with Graves disease. Specimen: peripheral blood mononuclear cells (PBMCs), collected at new diagnosis, from a patient treated with antithyroid drugs. As DNA, the CDR3 is TGCAGTGCTATTCGGGACCAAGAGACCCAGTACTTC. Amino acid sequence: CSAIRDQETQYF.